The entry below gives a single TCR beta chain sequence along with its context. Antigen unknown. Germline V gene sequence: CDR1 SNHLY, CDR2 FYNNEI. The CDR3 contains 13 residues. Trimming stripped 4 bases from V and 0 bases from J, with 6 bases between. Measured with immunoSEQ multiplex PCR; TCRdb has only the in-frame clones, and not every one. This table has 70,000 or so clones, about 85% appearing once. This sample was included in a study of OX40 agonist ivuxolimab in advanced cancers. Whole-study findings and limits: Clones of CD4+ and CD8+ blood T cells grew by week 6 at doses of 0.1 to 3.0 mg/kg.

The genes are TRBV2 and TRBJ1-1, with D unclear. This clonotype was sampled from an adult with an advanced solid tumor such as melanoma, head and neck, liver or kidney cancer. The sequencing here drew on CD4+ or CD8+ T cells sorted from blood, taken in a trial of the OX40 agonist ivuxolimab. The CDR3 bases are TGTGCCAGCAGTGTACAAATGAACACTGAAGCTTTCTTT. Protein sequence: CASSVQMNTEAFF.